A single sample is the source of the 25 T cell receptor beta chains below, sequenced in a study of cytomegalovirus exposure and HLA in healthy donors. The PCR contained 60 Vbeta and 13 Jbeta primers. Sequencing was performed with immunoSEQ multiplex PCR; in TCRdb, only in-frame clones are kept and a portion is missing. This table has roughly 130,000 clones, 70% to 85% appearing once. What was sequenced was PBMCs. Receptor source: a man in his forties in good health and CMV-seronegative.

This chain joins TRBV5-1 and TRBJ1-4; D is undetermined. In germline, CDR1 is SGHRS, CDR2 YFSETQ. CDR3 length: 14 amino acids. V was shortened by 4 bases and J by 4 bases, with 11 bases between the two germline ends. CDR3 loop: CASSPGFNNEKLFF. As DNA, the CDR3 is TGCGCCAGCAGCCCGGGATTCAATAATGAAAAACTGTTTTTT.

In its sample, this clone was seen a few times. The V and J genes are TRBV18 and TRBJ2-1, with D possibly being TRBD1 (5 bases). CDR1 and CDR2 (germline): KGHSH, LQKENI. The germline V and J ends were trimmed by 4 bases and 3 bases, with 13 bases remaining between them. This CDR3 region has 15 residues. CDR3 nucleotides: TGTGCCAGCTCACGACAGTCGGCCCTCTACAATGAGCAGTTCTTC. Encoded protein: CASSRQSALYNEQFF.

J is TRBJ2-7 and V is TRBV4-1; 8 bases are a match to TRBD2. Trimming cost V 1 base and J 1 base; bases outside gene matches: 6. The CDR3 consists of 16 residues. Germline loops: CDR1 MGHRA, CDR2 YSYEKL. CDR3 bases: TGCGCCAGCAGCCAAGGCACGGGACTAGAGTCCTACGAGCAGTACTTC. Its translation: CASSQGTGLESYEQYF.

This chain joins TRBV13 and TRBJ2-3; TRBD2 aligns across 11 bases. After removal of 6 bases from V and 5 bases from J, the junction contained 7 bases not matched to a gene. Germline-derived CDR1 and CDR2 are PRHDT and FYEKMQ (reference sequence). The CDR3 length is 15 residues. The CDR3 here is CASRELAGELDTQYF. CDR3 DNA: TGTGCCAGCAGGGAACTAGCGGGAGAGTTAGATACGCAGTATTTT.

This chain uses TRBV7-8 with TRBJ2-1; D perhaps matches TRBD2 (5 bases). The germline V gene has CDR1 SGHVS and CDR2 FQNEAQ. Trimming shortened V by 3 bases and J by 4 bases, and 13 bases separated the two germline ends. This CDR3 has 15 residues. The CDR3 DNA is TGTGCCAGCAGCTTGTCTCCGTCGGGATACAATGAGCAGTTCTTC. This codes for CASSLSPSGYNEQFF.

The rearrangement uses TRBV6-1 and TRBJ2-7; 10 nucleotides agree with TRBD1. The V segment lost 5 bases and the J segment 1 base; nucleotides outside the gene matches: 5. The CDR3 has 15 residues. The V gene's germline CDR1 is MNHNS and CDR2 SASEGT. The CDR3 coding sequence is TGTGCCAGCAGTTTTCCGGGACAGGGGTCCTACGAGCAGTACTTC. It is translated as CASSFPGQGSYEQYF.

This chain uses TRBV4-1 with TRBJ2-2, with TRBD1 as a possible D gene (6 bases). Per germline, CDR1 MGHRA and CDR2 YSYEKL. Deletions cut 4 bases from V and 1 base from J, with 10 bases between. The CDR3 consists of 15 residues. CDR3 nucleotides: TGCGCCAGCAGCCCCCGGGACATGAACACCGGGGAGCTGTTTTTT. Translation: CASSPRDMNTGELFF.

This clone was seen a handful of times. This chain connects TRBV2 to TRBJ1-1; 11 bases match TRBD1. After removal of 4 bases from V and 1 base from J, the junction contained 2 bases not matched to a gene. Looked up from germline, CDR1 is SNHLY and CDR2 is FYNNEI. The CDR3 sequence is 15 residues long. In DNA form, the CDR3 reads TGTGCCAGCAGTGGAGGACAGGGGGCGAACACTGAAGCTTTCTTT. It yields the protein CASSGGQGANTEAFF.

This clone appeared a few times. The chain couples TRBV9 to TRBJ2-7, with D perhaps TRBD1 (6 bases). Trimming pared 4 bases from V and 0 bases from J, leaving 14 bases between. The CDR3 covers 15 residues. CDR1 and CDR2 (germline): SGDLS, YYNGEE. CDR3 in DNA: TGTGCCAGCAGCCAGGACAGTTCCAGCTCCTACGAGCAGTACTTC. Amino acid sequence: CASSQDSSSSYEQYF.

This chain uses TRBV2 with TRBJ1-4; D is undetermined. This CDR3 is 16 amino acids long. Trimming shortened V by 1 base and J by 0 bases, and 9 bases separated the two germline ends. CDR1 is SNHLY, CDR2 FYNNEI, per germline. The CDR3: CASSEGGYATNEKLFF. CDR3 nucleotide sequence: TGTGCCAGCAGTGAAGGAGGGTATGCAACTAATGAAAAACTGTTTTTT.

This chain joins TRBV7-9 and TRBJ2-7, with D perhaps matching TRBD2 (7 bases). Germline lookup yields CDR1 SEHNR and CDR2 FQNEAQ (reference sequence). V lost 6 bases and J lost 1, with 10 bases in between. This CDR3 is 13 amino acids long. The CDR3 is CASSRGGSYEQYF. The CDR3 nucleotides are TGTGCCAGCAGTAGGGGGGGATCCTACGAGCAGTACTTC.

CDR3 loop: CASSGGTQGDTQYF. The CDR3 DNA sequence: TGCGCCAGCAGCGGCGGGACCCAAGGAGATACGCAGTATTTT. The V gene is TRBV5-1, the J gene TRBJ2-3; D possibly corresponds to TRBD2 (6 bases). Trimming pared 4 bases from V and 5 bases from J, leaving 14 bases between. This CDR3 contains 14 residues. Germline CDR1 SGHRS, CDR2 YFSETQ.

The chain combines TRBV13 with TRBJ2-7; D is perhaps TRBD2 (7 bases). The V end was cut by 5 bases, the J end by 1 base, with 21 bases between. Germline CDR1 is PRHDT and CDR2 is FYEKMQ (reference sequence). The CDR3 contains 17 residues. The CDR3 reads CASSLTPGGPLSYEQYF. For the CDR3, the DNA is TGTGCCAGCAGCCTTACCCCGGGGGGCCCCCTTTCCTACGAGCAGTACTTC.

CDR3 sequence reads: CASSPEPMIQADTQYF. CDR3 DNA sequence: TGTGCCAGCAGCCCCGAACCCATGATTCAGGCAGATACGCAGTATTTT. The genes are TRBV7-6 and TRBJ2-3; no definite D call. The CDR3 runs to 16 residues. Per the germline V gene, CDR1 is SGHVS and CDR2 is FNYEAQ. V lost 5 bases to trimming and J lost 4 bases, with 19 bases between them.

Written as DNA, the CDR3 is TGTGCCACCATCCAGGGGTCCAGCTCCTACAATGAGCAGTTCTTC. It translates to CATIQGSSSYNEQFF. The chain employs TRBV6-1 and TRBJ2-1, with a tentative D call TRBD1 (6 bases). From germline, CDR1 is MNHNS and CDR2 SASEGT. V was clipped by 10 bases and J by 0 bases, with 16 bases between them. The CDR3 is 15 amino acids.

On this clone: Other nucleotide sequences from this sample produce the same CDR3. This rearrangement joins TRBV5-1 to TRBJ1-1; D gene ambiguous. Germline V gene sequence: CDR1 SGHRS, CDR2 YFSETQ. The CDR3 extends over 14 amino acids. V lost 1 base and J lost 1, with 8 bases in between. The CDR3 protein is CASSLSPGNTEAFF. CDR3 DNA: TGCGCCAGCAGCTTGTCCCCGGGGAACACTGAAGCTTTCTTT.

J is TRBJ1-1 and V is TRBV5-5, with 8 bases that match TRBD1. The CDR3 is 14 residues long. V lost 5 bases and J lost 4; bases outside the gene matches: 7. CDR1 SGHKS and CDR2 YYEKEE come from the germline V gene (reference sequence). CDR3 sequence (DNA): TGTGCCAGCAGTTGGACAGGGAGTAGCACTGAAGCTTTCTTT. Translation gives CASSWTGSSTEAFF.

V gene TRBV7-8 combines with J gene TRBJ1-6; D remains unclear. The germline V gene encodes CDR1 SGHVS and CDR2 FQNEAQ. V gave up 0 bases and J gave up 9 bases, with 12 bases separating them. The CDR3 runs 15 residues. The CDR3 sequence: CASSLAGLSGSPLHF. For the CDR3, the DNA is TGTGCCAGCAGCTTAGCTGGACTCAGCGGTTCACCCCTCCACTTT. Based on the CDR3 plus reference TRBV7-8 and TRBJ1-6, the full variable domain is GAGVSQSPRYKVAKRGQDVALRCDPISGHVSLFWYQQALGQGPEFLTYFQNEAQLDKSGLPSDRFFAERPEGSVSTLKIQRTQQEDSAVYLCASSLAGLSGSPLHFGNGTRLTVT.

This chain connects TRBV9 to TRBJ2-2; 11 bases fit TRBD2. This CDR3 spans 16 amino acids. With 4 bases clipped from V and 4 bases from J, the junction kept 6 bases outside the gene matches. Germline assignment: CDR1 SGDLS and CDR2 YYNGEE. The CDR3 protein is CASSFSGGAVTGELFF. In DNA, the CDR3 is TGTGCCAGCAGCTTTAGCGGGGGGGCGGTCACCGGGGAGCTGTTTTTT.

The chain links TRBV19 to TRBJ2-3; perhaps TRBD2 as D (5 bases). CDR1 LNHDA and CDR2 SQIVND come from the germline V gene (reference sequence). The CDR3 covers 15 residues. V gave up 7 bases and J gave up 2 bases, with 16 bases separating them. The CDR3 sequence is CASTFGATNTDTQYF. The DNA for the CDR3 is TGTGCCAGTACCTTTGGAGCGACTAACACAGATACGCAGTATTTT.

This clone occurred a few times. This chain joins TRBV2 and TRBJ1-5, with TRBD1 matching over 8 bases. Germline V gene lookup returns CDR1 SNHLY and CDR2 FYNNEI. V lost 3 bases to trimming and J lost 10 bases; unmatched junction nucleotides: 14. The CDR3 covers 16 residues. The CDR3 here is CASSDRGRKRPAPQHF. For the CDR3, the DNA is TGTGCCAGCAGTGACAGGGGGCGGAAGCGCCCGGCACCCCAGCATTTT.

The V gene is TRBV4-1, the J gene TRBJ1-2, with 11 bases aligning to TRBD1. CDR3 length equals 16 residues. V dropped 0 bases and J dropped 6; count of bases not matched to a gene: 6. Germline V CDR1 and CDR2: MGHRA, YSYEKL. CDR3: CASSQDRTGGNDGYTF. In nucleotides, the CDR3 is TGCGCCAGCAGCCAAGATCGGACAGGGGGCAATGATGGCTACACCTTC.

This clone is a singleton in its sample. The CDR3 bases are TGTGCCAGCAGCTTAGCCGTAGCGCGGTCACCCCTCCACTTT. Translated, it gives CASSLAVARSPLHF. The rearrangement links TRBV11-2 to TRBJ1-6, with D hard to call. Germline V lookup: CDR1 SGHAT, CDR2 FQNNGV. The germline V and J ends were trimmed by 1 base and 10 bases, with 11 bases remaining between them. The CDR3 extends over 14 amino acids.

This clone has more than one count but fewer than ten. The rearrangement uses TRBV28 and TRBJ1-2; D gene ambiguous. The CDR3 covers 12 residues. Deletions cut 7 bases from V and 6 bases from J, with 12 bases between. Germline V gene sequence: CDR1 MDHEN, CDR2 SYDVKM. The CDR3 sequence: CASNVGGHGYTF. The CDR3 DNA is TGTGCCAGCAACGTTGGCGGGCATGGCTACACCTTC.

The chain joins TRBV28 to TRBJ2-5; 7 bases agree with TRBD2. V was clipped by 3 bases and J by 9 bases; unmatched bases: 10. The CDR3 loop spans 14 amino acids. Germline V gene sequence: CDR1 MDHEN, CDR2 SYDVKM. The CDR3 loop reads CASSLAGVETAQYF. CDR3 sequence (DNA): TGTGCCAGCAGTTTGGCGGGGGTGGAAACGGCCCAGTACTTC.